The rows below give T cell receptor beta chains drawn from one sample of a study of identifying expanded T cells in peripheral blood. Method: immunoSEQ multiplex PCR; TCRdb's copy keeps in-frame clones and lacks some. The table lists roughly 130,000 clones, less than 90% of them singletons. The sequenced material came from blood. These receptors all come from a person between 18 and 75 years old in good health. The CDR3 runs from the conserved cysteine through the conserved F or W. Each record gives: D gene, J gene, V gene, clone size, CDR3 DNA, CDR3 protein. The D gene is left open where the match is weak. Only part of the rows carry a size: once, few, many, or a class if the clone is expanded.

- TRBJ1-5 TRBV5-5 once TGTGCCAGCAGCTTGTTGGGGAGGCAGCCCCAGCATTTT CASSLLGRQPQHF
TRBD2 TRBJ2-1 TRBV11-3 - TGTGCCAGCAGCTTAGGCGCGGGGGGCTACAATGAGCAGTTCTTC CASSLGAGGYNEQFF
- TRBJ2-1 TRBV12-5 - TGTGCTAGTGCCCTTAGAGGTGGCAATGAGCAGTTCTTC CASALRGGNEQFF
- TRBJ2-1 TRBV9 - TGTGCCAGCAGCGCCAGCGGGTTTTCCTACAATGAGCAGTTCTTC CASSASGFSYNEQFF
- TRBJ2-2 TRBV18 once TGTGCCAGCTCACCACGCCCCGGGGAGCTGTTTTTT CASSPRPGELFF
- TRBJ2-3 TRBV20-1 - TGCAGTGCTAGCGACACAGATACGCAGTATTTT CSASDTDTQYF
- TRBJ1-3 TRBV27 - TGTGCCAGCAGTTCGCTGGGGGGAACTGGAAACACCATATATTTT CASSSLGGTGNTIYF
TRBD2 TRBJ2-3 TRBV6-5 - TGTGCCAGCAGTTACTCCCCGGGACTAGCCACAGATACGCAGTATTTT CASSYSPGLATDTQYF
- TRBJ1-4 TRBV7-6 - TGTGCCAGCAGCCCGAGGACAGCGACGGATGAAAAACTGTTTTTT CASSPRTATDEKLFF
- TRBJ2-3 TRBV28 - TGTGCCAGCTATGCCGGCGGCACAGATACGCAGTATTTT CASYAGGTDTQYF
- TRBJ1-4 TRBV5-1 - TGCGCCAGCAGCTCGGGGCAGGCTAATGAAAAACTGTTTTTT CASSSGQANEKLFF
- TRBJ2-5 TRBV2 - TGTGCCAGCAGTGAAGGTGGCCCGGGTTCCCTACAAGAGACCCAGTACTTC CASSEGGPGSLQETQYF
- TRBJ1-1 TRBV11-2 - TGTGCCAGCAGCTCACAACTGAACACTGAAGCTTTCTTT CASSSQLNTEAFF
- TRBJ2-6 TRBV28 - TGTGCCAGCAGTCTAGGGGGGACGCGGGCCAACGTCCTGACTTTC CASSLGGTRANVLTF
- TRBJ2-3 TRBV9 - TGTGCCAGCAGCGTAGTTGCAGGGGGCACAGATACGCAGTATTTT CASSVVAGGTDTQYF
- TRBJ1-2 TRBV6-5 once TGTGCCAGCACGAGGGCCAGGGGTGGTGGCTACACCTTC CASTRARGGGYTF
TRBD2 TRBJ2-5 TRBV5-1 - TGCGCCAGCAGCCAAAATCCAGCGGGAGGTTTAGAGACCCAGTACTTC CASSQNPAGGLETQYF
- TRBJ1-4 TRBV7-3 - TGTGCCAGCAGCCCCCCAACTTCCGAAAAACTGTTTTTT CASSPPTSEKLFF
- TRBJ1-1 TRBV6-5 - TGTGCCAGCAGTCAAACGGATTTGAACACTGAAGCTTTCTTT CASSQTDLNTEAFF
TRBD1 TRBJ2-3 TRBV5-1 - TGCGCCAGCAGCCCAGAGACAGGGGCAGATACGCAGTATTTT CASSPETGADTQYF
TRBD2 TRBJ2-1 TRBV5-4 - TGTGCCAGCACCGGGGGGGCGTACAATGAGCAGTTCTTC CASTGGAYNEQFF
TRBD1 TRBJ2-1 TRBV28 - TGTGCCAGCAGCCCCGGGACAGTTGGCAATGAGCAGTTCTTC CASSPGTVGNEQFF
- TRBJ2-7 TRBV27 - TGTGCCAGCAGTTTATCGTCTGTACTTCTATCCTACGAGCAGTACTTC CASSLSSVLLSYEQYF
- TRBJ1-6 TRBV2 - TGTGCCAGCAGTTGGCAGGGCTCACCCCTCCACTTT CASSWQGSPLHF
- TRBJ1-2 TRBV19 - TGTGCCAGTAGTCGGATCGATAACTATGGCTACACCTTC CASSRIDNYGYTF
- TRBJ2-7 TRBV28 - TGTGCCAGCAGTTTAGGGTCCTACGAGCAGTACTTC CASSLGSYEQYF
TRBD1 TRBJ1-3 TRBV14 - TGTGCCAGCAGCCAACTTGACAGGGGGAAAGGAAACACCATATATTTT CASSQLDRGKGNTIYF
- TRBJ2-3 TRBV7-9 - TGTGCCAGCAGTGGGCCGGAGGGTGGCACAGATACGCAGTATTTT CASSGPEGGTDTQYF
TRBD2 TRBJ2-3 TRBV29-1 - TGCAGCGTCGTTACTAGCGGGAGCGAAGATACGCAGTATTTT CSVVTSGSEDTQYF
TRBD1 TRBJ1-4 TRBV29-1 few TGCAGCGTACCGGGACAGGGATGGGGTGAAAAACTGTTTTTT CSVPGQGWGEKLFF
TRBD1 TRBJ1-1 TRBV4-1 - TGCGCCAGCAGCCAGACCGGACAGGGGGCATCTGAAGCTTTCTTT CASSQTGQGASEAFF
- TRBJ1-1 TRBV10-3 - TGTGCCATCAGCCCAACTACAGGGAGCACTGAAGCTTTCTTT CAISPTTGSTEAFF
- TRBJ2-7 TRBV29-1 - TGCAGCGTTGACAGGGGAACCTACGAGCAGTACTTC CSVDRGTYEQYF
TRBD2 TRBJ2-2 TRBV18 - TGTGCCAGCTCACCCCCCGGGGGGGGTGGCACCGGGGAGCTGTTTTTT CASSPPGGGGTGELFF
- TRBJ2-2 TRBV11-2 - TGTGCCAGCAGCTTGACAGCCGGGGAGCTGTTTTTT CASSLTAGELFF
- TRBJ2-7 TRBV7-6 - TGTGCCAGCAGCCAAAGGGGGGAGGGCCACGAGCAGTACTTC CASSQRGEGHEQYF
TRBD2 TRBJ2-1 TRBV4-2 many TGTGCCAGCAGCCAAGCCTCCTTGAGCGGGGGGGGGCATGAGCAGTTCTTC CASSQASLSGGGHEQFF
- TRBJ2-5 TRBV7-6 - TGTGCCAGCAGCCAACCAGTCCAAGAGACCCAGTACTTC CASSQPVQETQYF
TRBD1 TRBJ2-1 TRBV28 few TGTGCCAGCAGTAAGACAGGGATCAATGAGCAGTTCTTC CASSKTGINEQFF
TRBD1 TRBJ1-4 TRBV6-1 - TGTGCCAGCTCAGAGGTTGACAGGGGGGATGAAAAACTGTTTTTT CASSEVDRGDEKLFF
TRBD1 TRBJ1-6 TRBV9 - TGTGCCAGCAGCGTAGCTGTGACAGGGGGCAGCTATAATTCACCCCTCCACTTT CASSVAVTGGSYNSPLHF
- TRBJ1-3 TRBV7-2 many TGTGCCAGCAGCAAGCGGGGGCTCGGAAACACCATATATTTT CASSKRGLGNTIYF
- TRBJ2-1 TRBV9 - TGTGCCAGCAGCGTAGGTCTCAATGAGCAGTTCTTC CASSVGLNEQFF
TRBD1 TRBJ2-5 TRBV28 - TGTGCCAGCAGTAGGACAGGAGAGGAGACCCAGTACTTC CASSRTGEETQYF
- TRBJ2-1 TRBV9 - TGTGCCAGCAGCAGACAGGAAAATGAGCAGTTCTTC CASSRQENEQFF
TRBD1 TRBJ1-1 TRBV6-5 - TGTGCCAGCAGTCCGGGACAGGACGCTTTCTTT CASSPGQDAFF
TRBD1 TRBJ2-5 TRBV11-3 - TGTGCCAGCAGCCTTGGACAGGGGCGCGGTCCCCAAGAGACCCAGTACTTC CASSLGQGRGPQETQYF
- TRBJ2-3 TRBV7-3 - TGTGCCAGCAGCCTGGGAGGCACAGATACGCAGTATTTT CASSLGGTDTQYF
- TRBJ1-2 TRBV7-8 - TGTGCCAGCAGCTTAACGGGGGCTAACTATGGCTACACCTTC CASSLTGANYGYTF
TRBD1 TRBJ2-1 TRBV19 - TGTGCCAGTAGTATAGGCGACAGGGGCTTCTACAATGAGCAGTTCTTC CASSIGDRGFYNEQFF
- TRBJ2-3 TRBV30 - TGTGCCTGGAGTGTAGGCCGTCCCGGTTTAGATACGCAGTATTTT CAWSVGRPGLDTQYF